This T cell receptor beta chain was sequenced in a study of somatic mutations in cytotoxic T cells in rheumatoid arthritis. Overall study findings and caveats: CD8+ T cells showed clonality that did not differ significantly between patients with rheumatoid arthritis and age-matched healthy controls. Of the expanded CD8+ clones, the antigen targets were not known. In rheumatoid arthritis patients, unlike healthy controls, CD8+ clonality rose with age.

Some clones are missing from TCRdb's copy, which holds only in-frame ones; the method was immunoSEQ multiplex PCR. The sample shows about 18,000 clones, 70% to 75% of them seen only once. As for this clone: Its antigen is unknown.

The sample consisted of CD8+ T cells sorted from blood. The receptor was isolated from a woman aged 60-75 years in good health.

CDR3: CASSFSTSYYEQYF. Here the CDR3 DNA reads TGTGCCAGCAGTTTCTCGACTAGCTATTACGAGCAGTACTTC. The rearrangement joins TRBV27 to TRBJ2-5; 7 bases fit TRBD2. The last part of the DNA fits TRBJ2-7 better; the J call may be wrong. This CDR3 has 14 amino acids. Germline V gene data show CDR1 as MNHEY and CDR2 as SMNVEV (reference sequence).